This T cell receptor (beta chain) is from a study of shared clonotypes between healthy human individuals (TCRdb year 2020). For the study in its entirety: A couple of women and a few men aged 18 to 49 years were included in the cohort. Between about 0.85 and 9.5 billion PBMCs per donor were obtained by leukapheresis. To increase sequencing depth and limit assay-specific biases, different laboratories used diverse techniques to prepare libraries and sequence TCR repertoires. The study deeply sequenced blood TCR repertoires of five healthy adults to estimate repertoire size and the extent of clonotype sharing between individuals. For each donor, CD4 naive and CD4 memory were each run on three plates, CD8 naive on two plates, and CD8 memory on one plate. Study-level results and caveats: Rarefaction of sorted-subset datasets indicated incomplete sequencing despite the large sequencing depth. Higher generation probabilities were observed for clonotypes shared by all four sorted-subset donors than for non-shared clonotypes. Across a few donors, about 5% of naive CD4, roughly 3.5% of naive CD8, around 2.1% of memory CD4, and approximately 0.42% of memory CD8 clonotypes were shared. Pairwise subsampling led to the expectation that sequencing depth would affect the degree of clonotype sharing among donors. Sampling was restricted to blood, and TCR repertoires in tissue are likely to differ from TCR repertoires in blood. The small number of donors limited the genetic and exposure-history diversity represented. Naive subsets generally had larger estimated clonotype richness than memory subsets.

Relative to germline, V is missing 3 bases and J is missing 1 base, with 11 bases of the junction outside any gene match. CDR3 length: 18 amino acids, cysteine to phenylalanine. The sequence is cut down to CDR3 DNA, 54 bases in frame from base 1. CDR1 and CDR2 (MDHEN, SYDVKM) derive from the germline V gene. Details on this clone: It has no known antigen specificity. Base quality data are lacking; no much larger clone is found one base away.

Healthy HIV-negative adults with no recently reported acute infections or vaccinations were included as donors. Every donor was a Caucasian adult residing in Nashville, Tennessee, USA. CD4+ T cells were enriched by magnetic negative selection, after which naive cells were positively selected on CD45RA and the negative fraction was taken as the memory subset. After blood collection by leukapheresis, PBMCs were isolated using Ficoll-Histopaque density gradient centrifugation and then cryopreserved in the vapor phase of liquid nitrogen. Analytical flow cytometry was used to check the purity and quantity of every magnetically sorted T cell population. Genomic DNA was isolated from each sorted fraction and quantified by UV absorbance on a Nanodrop 2000c. Using the deep immunoSEQ assay, TCR CDR3 regions were amplified from genomic DNA by multiplex PCR. Extracted genomic DNA from each cell subset was spread evenly across all wells of several immunoSEQ 96-well plates, with each plate serving as a replicate. For sorted subsets, each replicate PCR was loaded with 150 to 250 ng genomic DNA, equivalent to 25,000 to 35,000 T cell genomes. The purified libraries were quantified using a Qubit 3.0 fluorometer, sized with a Bioanalyzer 2100, and then quantified again using the KAPA Library Quantification kit. A separate single-read 150-cycle Illumina NextSeq 550 flow cell was used to sequence each immunoSEQ 96-well plate. The original pipeline was this. Because only junctional sequences without quality scores were contained in the immunoSEQ output, filtering matching that applied to full-length reads could not be performed. Sequences were annotated with PyIR, a Python wrapper for IgBLAST v1.9, and V/J genes and CDR3 were assigned using IMGT germline references. Reads were removed for weak V/J assignments (E-value above 1e-6), missing CDR3, stop codons, out-of-frame junctions, or ambiguous translated residues. V3J clonotypes were defined as sequences sharing the same inferred V gene, J gene, and CDR3 amino acid sequence. To compute the percentage overlap between repertoires, the number of shared unique clonotypes was divided by the size of the smaller repertoire. Richness of each repertoire was evaluated using RTK rarefaction, the Chao1 estimator, and Recon v2.1 estimates of unobserved clonotypes. Generation probabilities were computed with OLGA for all TCRbeta clonotypes obtained by the gDNA method from a handful of donors. As stored in TCRdb, this immuneACCESS dataset retains in-frame rearrangements with V and J assigned. A fraction of the clones does not appear; measured against another copy, unresolved V genes explain less than half of the discrepancy, and the remainder lacks a known reason. The V and J calls and clone size are taken from that table; D and trimming were inferred from the DNA. The sample table lists under 650,000 clones, roughly 95% of them with a count of one. The ten largest clonotypes hold 0.05% to 0.07% of the sample.

The sample taken for sequencing was naive CD4+ T cells sorted from blood. Explained via the paper, the cell subset or site label denotes: CD45RA+ positively selected. The V gene is TRBV28 and the J gene is TRBJ2-7, with 11 bases in between that match TRBD2. This TCR was recovered from a woman aged 30 to 39 in good health. The CDR3 region has the sequence CASSLYLGLAELSYEQYF. The nucleotides read TGTGCCAGCAGTTTGTACCTGGGACTAGCGGAACTGTCCTACGAGCAGTACTTC.